The clone carrying this TCR beta chain has ten or more counts. The antigen is unknown. These data come from a study of T cells in Graves' hyperthyroidism and ophthalmopathy. Study-wide background: Peripheral blood was taken when the disease was first diagnosed, before any treatment began. The study, taken as a whole, reports: The authors' 13 V-J model separated ophthalmopathy from stable hyperthyroidism.

Diagnoses rested on clinical symptoms, serum thyroxine and TRAb, thyroid ultrasound and orbital computed tomography. From 9 to 10 ml of fresh peripheral blood, PBMCs were isolated. The CDR3 is 15 residues long. Germline V CDR1 and CDR2: SGHAT, FQNNGV. Trimming pared 5 bases from V and 8 bases from J, leaving 21 bases between. RNA transcripts yielded amplified TCR beta CDR3 regions. A first-round RT-PCR of the TCR CDR3 used the HTBI primer set. TCRdb reanalysed the multiplex PCR reads using MiXCR and keeps one entry per CDR3 protein. Here the sample spans 490,000 or so distinct CDR3 sequences, about 16% being singletons.

The chain joins TRBV11-2 to TRBJ1-2, with D possibly TRBD1 on 6 matching bases. This TCR came from a woman aged 25 to 45 with Graves' ophthalmopathy. Sequenced material: blood. The CDR3: CASSPSREGVRGYTF. The DNA of the CDR3 is TGTGCCAGCAGCCCGAGCCGGGAGGGGGTCCGAGGCTACACCTTC.